Presented here are 28 T cell receptor beta chains from one specimen sequenced in a study of T cells in Graves' hyperthyroidism and ophthalmopathy. There were TCR beta CDR3 regions amplified from RNA transcripts. The HTBI primer set drove a first-round RT-PCR of the TCR CDR3. MiXCR was run by TCRdb on the multiplex PCR reads, yielding one entry per CDR3 protein. The table has approximately 210,000 distinct CDR3 sequences, roughly 17% seen once. The material sequenced was blood. These TCRs come from a man between 50 and 59 years old with Graves' hyperthyroidism.

This clonotype was picked up a small number of times. V is TRBV30 and J is TRBJ1-2; D gene unclear. The CDR3 contains 15 residues. Per germline, CDR1 GTSNPN and CDR2 SVGIG (reference sequence). V shed 5 bases and J shed 7 bases, with 23 bases lying between them. In DNA, the CDR3 is TGTGCCTGGTATGGTCCCAGGCGAACCTCCGGTGGCTACACCTTC. Translated, it gives CAWYGPRRTSGGYTF.

This clonotype was picked up a small number of times. The V gene is TRBV6-1, the J gene TRBJ2-3; TRBD2 might be the D (5 bases). V was shortened by 7 bases and J by 1 base, with 15 bases between the two germline ends. The CDR3 contains 15 residues. Germline V CDR1 and CDR2: MNHNS, SASEGT. In nucleotides, the CDR3 is TGTGCCAGCACCACAGAGCGGCACCGCACAGATACGCAGTATTTT. Its translation is CASTTERHRTDTQYF.

The rearrangement links TRBV7-2 to TRBJ1-6; 8 nucleotides line up with TRBD1. Germline V gives CDR1 SGHTA, CDR2 FQGNSA. V gave up 6 bases and J gave up 9 bases; unmatched junction bases: 7. The CDR3 totals 14 residues. In nucleotides, the CDR3 is TGTGCCAGCAGAGGACAGGGAGTGGGTTCACCCCTCCACTTT. Encoded protein: CASRGQGVGSPLHF. The full variable domain, rest sourced from reference TRBV7-2 and TRBJ1-6, is GAGVSQSPSNKVTEKGKDVELRCDPISGHTALYWYRQSLGQGLEFLIYFQGNSAPDKSGLPSDRFSAERTGGSVSTLTIQRTQQEDSAVYLCASRGQGVGSPLHFGNGTRLTVT.

This clonotype was observed a handful of times. This chain joins TRBV11-3 and TRBJ2-1; 15 positions agree with TRBD2. This CDR3 has 16 residues. The germline V gene encodes CDR1 SGHNT and CDR2 YENEEA. Trimming at V came to 5 bases and at J to 9 bases, leaving 8 bases not matched to a gene. CDR3 sequence reads: CASSEIGTSGRFEQFF. For the CDR3, the DNA is TGTGCCAGCAGCGAAATCGGGACTAGCGGGAGGTTTGAGCAGTTCTTC.

The chain links TRBV29-1 to TRBJ2-1; D remains ambiguous. This CDR3 is 12 amino acids long. The V gene lost 7 bases and the J gene lost 9 bases, with 16 bases spanning the gap. Germline CDR1 and CDR2: SQVTM and ANQGSEA. The CDR3 loop reads CSAQRWNGEQFF. CDR3 sequence (DNA): TGCAGCGCCCAAAGGTGGAATGGTGAGCAGTTCTTC.

The chain uses TRBV12-5 and TRBJ2-5; 9 positions agree with TRBD2. CDR3 length: 17 amino acids. Germline V lookup: CDR1 LGHNT, CDR2 FRNRAP. Losses at the gene ends were 0 bases for V and 5 bases for J; bases not matched to a gene: 10. The CDR3 sequence is CASGLVIVAGGPETQYF. The CDR3, as DNA: TGTGCTAGTGGTTTGGTAATTGTGGCGGGAGGGCCGGAGACCCAGTACTTC.

For this clonotype: The junction departs from germline at one end; a sequencing error may be responsible. V and J are TRBV7-3 and TRBJ2-1; D could derive from TRBD1 or TRBD2 (6 bases each). This CDR3 is 15 amino acids long. CDR1 and CDR2 (germline): SGHTA, FQGTGA. The CDR3 sequence is CAISLRGAPRGEQFF. The CDR3 DNA reads TGTGCCATCAGCTTAAGGGGGGCGCCTAGGGGTGAGCAGTTCTTC.

Concerning this clonotype itself: The junction departs from the called germline gene at one end, perhaps through a read error. The genes are TRBV13 and TRBJ2-2; 7 nucleotides line up with TRBD2. Germline assignment: CDR1 PRHDT and CDR2 FYEKMQ (reference sequence). The CDR3 is 16 amino acids. In nucleotides, the CDR3 is TGTGCCAGCAGCTTGGGTGGACTAGTGGTTACCGGGGAGCTGTCTTTT. Translated, it gives CASSLGGLVVTGELSF.

This clonotype has at least ten counts. CDR3 nucleotide sequence: TGTGCCAGCAGCTCCGGACTAGCGGCGAGCACAGATACGCAGTATTTT. Protein: CASSSGLAASTDTQYF. V is TRBV7-3 and J is TRBJ2-3, with 10 positions matching TRBD2. Germline loops: CDR1 SGHTA, CDR2 FQGTGA. V dropped 4 bases and J dropped 0; count of bases not matched to a gene: 4. The length of the CDR3 is 16 residues.

This clonotype was counted only a few times. The chain has TRBV7-9 and TRBJ2-3, with D perhaps matching TRBD1 (5 bases). Trimming pared 1 base from V and 3 bases from J, leaving 14 bases between. This CDR3 comprises 16 residues. The germline V gene has CDR1 SEHNR and CDR2 FQNEAQ (reference sequence). This CDR3 reads CASSLDIFRATDTQYF. CDR3 nucleotide sequence: TGTGCCAGCAGCTTAGATATTTTCAGGGCGACAGATACGCAGTATTTT.

V is TRBV11-2 and J is TRBJ2-7; D not resolved. V lost 5 bases to trimming and J lost 3 bases, with 11 bases between them. Germline loops: CDR1 SGHAT, CDR2 FQNNGV. CDR3 size: 13 residues. The DNA of the CDR3 is TGTGCCAGCAGCCCAACGGGTGTCTACGAGCAGTACTTC. Encoded protein: CASSPTGVYEQYF. Complete variable domain (other parts from reference TRBV11-2 and TRBJ2-7): EAGVAQSPRYKIIEKRQSVAFWCNPISGHATLYWYQQILGQGPKLLIQFQNNGVVDDSQLPKDRFSAERLKGVDSTLKIQPAKLEDSAVYLCASSPTGVYEQYFGPGTRLTVT.

As concerns this clonotype: It may be a read error: a sequence one base away is much more abundant. This chain joins TRBV2 and TRBJ2-3; D might be TRBD2 (5 bases). The CDR3 covers 14 residues. Germline V gene lookup returns CDR1 SNHLY and CDR2 FYNNEI. The CDR3 is CANSPTSSTDTQYF. CDR3 coding DNA: TGTGCCAACAGTCCCACTAGTTCCACAGATACGCAGTATTTT.

The sample holds a few counts of this clonotype. V and J are TRBV3-1 and TRBJ1-2; 9 nucleotides match TRBD1. V was clipped by 4 bases and J by 8 bases; unmatched bases: 5. Per the germline V gene, CDR1 is LGHDT and CDR2 is YNNKEL (reference sequence). The CDR3 has 13 residues. CDR3 protein: CASSLRTGVGYTF. The CDR3 region has the DNA TGTGCCAGCAGCCTTCGGACAGGGGTAGGCTACACCTTC.

This clonotype has only a few counts. The gene calls are TRBV5-1 and TRBJ2-1, with D possibly matching TRBD1 (6 bases). Trimming took off 2 bases at V and 2 bases at J, with 8 bases between the two ends. The CDR3 length is 14 residues. Germline V CDR1 and CDR2: SGHRS, YFSETQ. As DNA, the CDR3 is TGCGCCAGCAGCTTCGGGACACCCTACAATGAGCAGTTCTTC. This codes for CASSFGTPYNEQFF.

This clonotype was detected many times. CDR3: CSASGGVHSPLHF. The DNA of the CDR3 is TGCAGTGCTAGTGGGGGTGTTCATTCACCCCTCCACTTT. The rearrangement uses TRBV20-1 and TRBJ1-6; perhaps TRBD1 as D (5 bases). CDR1 DFQATT and CDR2 SNEGSKA come from the germline V gene (reference sequence). The CDR3 covers 13 residues. Trimming removed 3 bases at V and 8 bases at J, with 11 bases between.

This clonotype was counted ten times or more. The rearrangement uses TRBV7-2 and TRBJ2-7; tentatively, D is TRBD1 (5 bases). V was trimmed by 3 bases and J by 5 bases, leaving 11 bases between them. This CDR3 contains 13 residues. Looked up from germline, CDR1 is SGHTA and CDR2 is FQGNSA. The CDR3 DNA reads as TGTGCCAGCAGCTTCCGCAGGGCCAACGAGCAGTACTTC. Translated, it gives CASSFRRANEQYF. The full variable domain, in which reference TRBV7-2 and TRBJ2-7 provide the parts outside the CDR3, is GAGVSQSPSNKVTEKGKDVELRCDPISGHTALYWYRQSLGQGLEFLIYFQGNSAPDKSGLPSDRFSAERTGGSVSTLTIQRTQQEDSAVYLCASSFRRANEQYFGPGTRLTVT.

J is TRBJ2-2 and V is TRBV28, with a tentative D call TRBD1 (6 bases). Germline V gene lookup returns CDR1 MDHEN and CDR2 SYDVKM. The CDR3 totals 15 residues. V dropped 6 bases and J dropped 2 bases, with 13 bases sitting between them. CDR3 protein: CASREYRDNTGELFF. CDR3 bases: TGTGCCAGCAGAGAGTACAGGGATAACACCGGGGAGCTGTTTTTT.

This clonotype was picked up many times. The chain couples TRBV2 to TRBJ1-2; D ambiguous. V dropped 4 bases and J dropped 6 bases, with 18 bases sitting between them. This CDR3 contains 15 residues. Per germline, CDR1 SNHLY and CDR2 FYNNEI. CDR3 loop: CASSGGDGFTDGYTF. In DNA form, the CDR3 reads TGTGCCAGCAGTGGCGGGGATGGATTTACGGATGGCTACACCTTC. Complete variable domain (other parts from reference TRBV2 and TRBJ1-2): EPEVTQTPSHQVTQMGQEVILRCVPISNHLYFYWYRQILGQKVEFLVSFYNNEISEKSEIFDDQFSVERPDGSNFTLKIRSTKLEDSAMYFCASSGGDGFTDGYTFGSGTRLTVV.

This clonotype was seen at least ten times. CDR3 DNA: TGTGCCATCTCTCGACAGGGCACAGATACGCAGTATTTT. Its protein is CAISRQGTDTQYF. The V call is TRBV10-3, the J call TRBJ2-3, with D possibly being TRBD1 (6 bases). V was clipped by 8 bases and J by 1 base, with 10 bases between them. The germline V gene has CDR1 ENHRY and CDR2 SYGVKD. The CDR3 is made up of 13 amino acids.

This clonotype was seen a handful of times. This chain links TRBV5-1 with TRBJ1-1, with TRBD1 matching 11 bases. The CDR3 is made up of 15 amino acids. In germline, CDR1 is SGHRS, CDR2 YFSETQ. V gave up 6 bases and J gave up 5 bases; unmatched junction bases: 9. CDR3 DNA sequence: TGCGCCAGCAACGGGGGACAGGGGGTCGGGACTGAAGCTTTCTTT. As protein: CASNGGQGVGTEAFF. Full variable domain (rest looked up from reference TRBV5-1 and TRBJ1-1): KAGVTQTPRYLIKTRGQQVTLSCSPISGHRSVSWYQQTPGQGLQFLFEYFSETQRNKGNFPGRFSGRQFSNSRSEMNVSTLELGDSALYLCASNGGQGVGTEAFFGQGTRLTVV.

V gene TRBV20-1 combines with J gene TRBJ1-3; D gene unclear. Germline lookup yields CDR1 DFQATT and CDR2 SNEGSKA (reference sequence). The CDR3 extends over 13 amino acids. Between the trimmed V and J ends, which lost 2 bases and 0 bases, there was a span of 5 bases. The CDR3 region has the DNA TGCAGTGCTAGAATATACTCTGGAAACACCATATATTTT. It specifies CSARIYSGNTIYF.

Worth noting for this clonotype: The junction does not match germline at one end; this may be a read error. The genes are TRBV27 and TRBJ1-6; D ambiguous. The germline V gene has CDR1 MNHEY and CDR2 SMNVEV (reference sequence). The CDR3 length is 14 residues. CDR3 amino acids: CASSLRSYDSPLHF. DNA for the CDR3: TGTGCCAGCAGTTTAAGGTCCTATGATTCACCCCTCCACTTT.

This clonotype has a handful of counts. This sequence joins TRBV11-2 and TRBJ1-3; D call uncertain. CDR1 SGHAT and CDR2 FQNNGV come from the germline V gene. The CDR3 runs 16 residues. V gave up 5 bases and J gave up 0 bases, with 14 bases separating them. The CDR3 sequence is CASSPLRGFSGNTIYF. The CDR3 DNA follows: TGTGCCAGCAGCCCGCTTAGAGGTTTCTCTGGAAACACCATATATTTT.

The chain carries TRBV10-3 and TRBJ1-2; no definite D call. Germline V CDR1 and CDR2: ENHRY, SYGVKD. Trimming removed 1 base from V and 6 bases from J, with 6 bases in between. The CDR3 totals 12 residues. The DNA for the CDR3 is TGTGCCATCAGTGAGTGGTCGGATGGCTACACCTTC. Amino acids: CAISEWSDGYTF.

This clonotype has a handful of counts. The V call is TRBV15, the J call TRBJ2-1; 7 bases are shared with TRBD2. Germline V gene data show CDR1 as LNHNV and CDR2 as YYDKDF (reference sequence). The CDR3 has 15 amino acids. V gave up 7 bases and J gave up 5 bases; unmatched junction bases: 11. The CDR3 DNA reads TGTGCCACCACCACCCGACTAGCCGAAGACAATGAGCAGTTCTTC. This translates into CATTTRLAEDNEQFF.

The genes are TRBV6-1 and TRBJ2-7; a possible D gene is TRBD2 (7 bases). Germline CDR1 and CDR2: MNHNS and SASEGT. The CDR3 extends over 12 amino acids. V shed 6 bases and J shed 3 bases, with 9 bases lying between them. CDR3 bases: TGTGCCAGCAGAGGGGGGGGCTACGAGCAGTACTTC. Protein product: CASRGGGYEQYF.

This clonotype appeared a few times. This chain links TRBV5-1 with TRBJ2-1; 8 nucleotides agree with TRBD2. Looked up from germline, CDR1 is SGHRS and CDR2 is YFSETQ. There are 15 residues in the CDR3. V shed 4 bases, J shed 4 bases, and the junction held 7 bases outside the gene matches. Here the CDR3 reads CASSPGASGYNEQFF. In DNA, the CDR3 is TGCGCCAGCAGCCCGGGGGCTAGCGGGTACAATGAGCAGTTCTTC.

This clonotype was seen only once. A read error may be the cause here, since a much bigger clone is one base away. This sequence joins TRBV18 and TRBJ1-1, with D maybe TRBD1 (5 bases). Between the trimmed V and J ends, which lost 6 bases and 3 bases, there was a span of 20 bases. The CDR3 loop spans 16 amino acids. CDR1 and CDR2 from the germline V gene are KGHSH and LQKENI. The CDR3 protein is CASSPNSGLLDTEAFF. In DNA form, the CDR3 reads TGTGCCAGCTCGCCCAATTCGGGACTCCTGGACACTGAAGCTTTCTTT.